The 8 T cell receptor beta chains given below trace back to one sample, sequenced in a study of CD8+ T cells in alopecia areata. In each case, RNA was isolated and then reverse transcribed into cDNA as the sequencing template. Profiled with immunoSEQ multiplex PCR; TCRdb holds only in-frame clones, not every one. Here the sample spans roughly 140,000 clones, approximately 60% being singletons. Sequenced: CD8+ T cells sorted from blood. These receptors all stem from a human donor in good health.

This clone occurred once. The chain's CDR3 is CASSLSGGNTGELFF. The CDR3 DNA sequence: TGTGCCAGCAGTTTATCTGGGGGTAACACCGGGGAGCTGTTTTTT. V usage is TRBV27 and J usage is TRBJ2-2; D may be TRBD1 or TRBD2 (5 bases each). Germline CDR1 is MNHEY and CDR2 is SMNVEV (reference sequence). The ends were cut back, 0 bases at V and 2 bases at J, with 7 bases in the middle. This CDR3 is 15 amino acids long.

The table lists this clone with a few counts. Other DNA sequences in this specimen translate into the identical CDR3. This chain joins TRBV9 and TRBJ2-7; D might be TRBD1 or TRBD2, each matching 6 bases. V was trimmed by 0 bases and J by 6 bases, leaving 7 bases between them. CDR3 length equals 12 residues. The germline gives CDR1 SGDLS, CDR2 YYNGEE. The CDR3 DNA reads as TGTGCCAGCAGCGTAGAGGGGGGCGAGCAGTACTTC. It encodes CASSVEGGEQYF.

As for this clone: This specimen includes other DNA sequences encoding the same CDR3. The gene calls are TRBV20-1 and TRBJ2-7; maybe TRBD2 (5 bases). The germline CDR1 and CDR2 sequences are DFQATT and SNEGSKA (reference sequence). The CDR3 runs 11 residues. The V gene lost 3 bases and the J gene lost 2 bases, with 5 bases spanning the gap. CDR3 loop: CSARTTYEQYF. CDR3 nucleotides: TGCAGTGCTAGGACTACCTACGAGCAGTACTTC.

CDR3 residues: CASSQETGPGGYGYTF. The CDR3 region has the DNA TGCGCCAGCAGCCAAGAGACCGGGCCGGGCGGCTATGGCTACACCTTC. The chain couples TRBV4-1 to TRBJ1-2; D remains unclear. V shed 0 bases and J shed 4 bases, with 15 bases lying between them. CDR3 length: 16 residues. In germline, CDR1 is MGHRA, CDR2 YSYEKL.

The DNA for the CDR3 is TGTGCCAGCAGTTACACTAGCGGCCCGGTCCTCGGCACGCAGTATTTT. Its protein product is CASSYTSGPVLGTQYF. The chain links TRBV6-5 to TRBJ2-3, with 8 bases lining up with TRBD2. Per germline, CDR1 MNHEY and CDR2 SVGAGI. V was pared by 2 bases and J by 9 bases, with 13 bases of the junction left unmatched. The length of the CDR3 is 16 residues.

This clone was picked up a small number of times. The rearrangement joins TRBV30 to TRBJ1-1, with 7 bases fitting TRBD1. This CDR3 comprises 13 residues. V lost 3 bases to trimming and J lost 3 bases; unmatched junction nucleotides: 4. Germline values: CDR1 GTSNPN, CDR2 SVGIG (reference sequence). In DNA form, the CDR3 reads TGTGCCTGGAGCTCCGGGACAGACACTGAAGCTTTCTTT. Translated, it gives CAWSSGTDTEAFF.

This clone has only one observation. V is TRBV15 and J is TRBJ2-6; D is possibly TRBD1 (6 bases). This CDR3 comprises 16 residues. Trimming stripped 1 base from V and 2 bases from J, with 9 bases between. CDR1 and CDR2 from the germline V gene are LNHNV and YYDKDF (reference sequence). CDR3 protein: CATSRVSGAGANVLTF. CDR3 DNA sequence: TGTGCCACCAGCAGAGTTTCAGGGGCTGGGGCCAACGTCCTGACTTTC.

The chain joins TRBV27 to TRBJ1-5, with 10 bases lining up with TRBD1. The germline CDR1 and CDR2 sequences are MNHEY and SMNVEV (reference sequence). The CDR3 is made up of 14 amino acids. The trim removed 5 bases at V and 4 bases at J, leaving 2 bases unmatched. The CDR3 DNA sequence: TGTGCCAGCAGTCGACAGGGGGCGAATCAGCCCCAGCATTTT. Translating gives CASSRQGANQPQHF.